The sequence of this TCR beta chain was determined in a study of blood T cell repertoires in COVID-19 (dated by TCRdb to between 2020 and 2021). For the wider study: Samples from collaborators originated in the United States, Italy and Spain and spanned both the acute and convalescent phases of COVID-19. The prospective study material was composed of cDNA or gDNA derived from T cells, B-cell-depleted T cells, or PBMCs. Deeply sampled blood TCRbeta repertoires from subjects exposed to, actively infected with, or recovered from COVID-19 were included in the dataset. The repertoires were released in a freely available public database intended as a resource for research on the immune response to SARS-CoV-2. The samples were drawn from the first 160 participants of the ongoing ImmuneRACE study and from under 1,500 subjects provided by 6 global collaborators. The sample metadata nearly always contained a de-identified subject ID, COVID-19 status, age in years and sex. Where HLA class I and class II types were available, the types were taken from metadata supplied by the sample provider, not from assay-based typing.

Broad study findings and their caveats: The quantity of clinical and demographic metadata differed by source and by participant and was supplied without curation.

The collaborating institutions used their own protocols to collect whole blood in K2EDTA tubes. Collaborator samples were shipped for TCRbeta analysis as frozen whole blood, isolated PBMCs, or DNA extracted from either sample type. The immunoSEQ Assay, a bias-controlled multiplex PCR, was used to amplify TCRbeta CDR3 regions from genomic DNA. The authors' pipeline ran thus. The number of nucleated cells in each sample was estimated by amplification of reference gene primers within the assay. To quantify the absolute abundance of each unique TCRbeta CDR3 rearrangement, sequence reads were collapsed and filtered. For each sample, productive Simpson clonality was calculated as the square root of Simpson's diversity index over productive rearrangements. In TCRdb, the immuneACCESS table is reduced to in-frame sequences with V and J assigned. These tables do not hold every clone; where another copy was compared, an unresolved V gene accounts for under half, and the others remain unexplained. V, J and clone size reflect that table, while D and trimming were determined from the DNA. The sample table holds approximately 160,000 clones, of which about 90% were seen once. Of the sample, roughly 4.1% falls within the top ten clones.

A note on this clone: Its antigen remains unidentified. Base qualities are not at hand, and no much larger clone is one base apart.

The clonotype was recovered from a woman aged 70 to 79 with acute or convalescent COVID-19. The sequenced sample consisted of peripheral blood.

CDR3 region: CASSLAEIYGYTF. The DNA is TGTGCCAGCAGCCTAGCAGAGATCTATGGCTACACCTTC. The chain is made from TRBV6-2 or TRBV6-3 and TRBJ1-2; no D gene call is confident. V and J lose 6 bases and 4 bases, and a span of 12 bases separates them. Measured from the cysteine to the phenylalanine, the CDR3 is 13 residues long. The sequence is cut down to CDR3 DNA, 39 bases in frame from base 1. CDR1 MNHEY and CDR2 SVGEGT were looked up in the germline V gene.